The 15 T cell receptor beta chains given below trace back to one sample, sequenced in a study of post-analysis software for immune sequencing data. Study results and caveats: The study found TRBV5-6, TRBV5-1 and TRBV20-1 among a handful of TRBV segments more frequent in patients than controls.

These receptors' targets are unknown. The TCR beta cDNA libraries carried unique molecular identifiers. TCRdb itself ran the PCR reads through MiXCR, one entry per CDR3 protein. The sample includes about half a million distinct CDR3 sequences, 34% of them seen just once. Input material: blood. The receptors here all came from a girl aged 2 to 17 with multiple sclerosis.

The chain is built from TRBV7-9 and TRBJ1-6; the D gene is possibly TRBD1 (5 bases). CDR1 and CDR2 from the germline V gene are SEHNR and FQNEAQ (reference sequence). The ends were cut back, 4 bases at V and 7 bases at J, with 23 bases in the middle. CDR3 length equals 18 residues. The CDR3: CASSSRGLPSAGNSPLHF. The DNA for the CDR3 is TGTGCCAGCAGCTCTAGGGGACTTCCCAGCGCCGGGAATTCACCCCTCCACTTT.

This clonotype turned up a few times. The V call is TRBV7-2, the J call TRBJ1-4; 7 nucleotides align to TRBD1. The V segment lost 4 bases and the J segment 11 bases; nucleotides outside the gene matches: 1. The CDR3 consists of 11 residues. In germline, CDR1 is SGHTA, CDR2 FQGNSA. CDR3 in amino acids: CASSSGQKLFF. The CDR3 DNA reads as TGTGCCAGCAGCTCGGGACAGAAACTGTTTTTT.

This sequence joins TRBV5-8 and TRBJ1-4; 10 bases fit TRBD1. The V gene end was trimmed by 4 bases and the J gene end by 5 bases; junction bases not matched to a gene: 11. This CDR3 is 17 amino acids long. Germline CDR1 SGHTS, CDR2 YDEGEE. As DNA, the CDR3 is TGTGCCAGCAGCGGGGGACAGGGGCCGAGGAAAAATGAAAAACTGTTTTTT. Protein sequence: CASSGGQGPRKNEKLFF.

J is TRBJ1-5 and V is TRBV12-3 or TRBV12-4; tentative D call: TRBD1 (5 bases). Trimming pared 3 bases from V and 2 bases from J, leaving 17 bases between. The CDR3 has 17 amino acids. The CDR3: CASSFIAGGARNQPQHF. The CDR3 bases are TGTGCCAGCAGTTTTATAGCTGGAGGGGCGCGCAATCAGCCCCAGCATTTT.

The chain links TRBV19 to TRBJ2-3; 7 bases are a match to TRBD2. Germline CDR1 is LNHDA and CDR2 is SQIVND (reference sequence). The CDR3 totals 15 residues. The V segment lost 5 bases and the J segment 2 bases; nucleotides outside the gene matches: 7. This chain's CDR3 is CASSLRGIITDTQYF. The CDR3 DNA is TGTGCCAGTAGTCTGCGGGGGATTATCACAGATACGCAGTATTTT.

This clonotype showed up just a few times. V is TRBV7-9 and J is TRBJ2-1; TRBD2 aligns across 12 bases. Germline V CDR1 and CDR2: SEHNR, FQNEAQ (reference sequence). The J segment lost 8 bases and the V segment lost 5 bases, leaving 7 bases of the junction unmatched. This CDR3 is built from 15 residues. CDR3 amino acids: CASSNSSGGAYEQFF. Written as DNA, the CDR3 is TGTGCCAGCAGCAACTCTAGCGGGGGGGCCTATGAGCAGTTCTTC.

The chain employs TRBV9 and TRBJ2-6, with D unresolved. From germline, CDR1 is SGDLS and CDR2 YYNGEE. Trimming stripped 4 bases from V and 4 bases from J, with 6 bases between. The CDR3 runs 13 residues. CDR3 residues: CASSRDGANVLTF. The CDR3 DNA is TGTGCCAGCAGCCGAGACGGGGCCAACGTCCTGACTTTC.

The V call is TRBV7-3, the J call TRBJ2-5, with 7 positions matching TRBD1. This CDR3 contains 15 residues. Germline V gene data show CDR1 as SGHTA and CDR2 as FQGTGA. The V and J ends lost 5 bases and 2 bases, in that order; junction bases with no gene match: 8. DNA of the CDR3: TGTGCCAGCAGCATCTACCCGGGACAGCAAGAGACCCAGTACTTC. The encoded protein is CASSIYPGQQETQYF.

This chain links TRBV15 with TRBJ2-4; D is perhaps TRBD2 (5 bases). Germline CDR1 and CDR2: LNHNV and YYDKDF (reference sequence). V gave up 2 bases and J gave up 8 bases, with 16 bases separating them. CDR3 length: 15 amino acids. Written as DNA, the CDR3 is TGTGCCACCAGCAGACAACTTACGGAGGCCCACATTCAGTACTTC. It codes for CATSRQLTEAHIQYF.

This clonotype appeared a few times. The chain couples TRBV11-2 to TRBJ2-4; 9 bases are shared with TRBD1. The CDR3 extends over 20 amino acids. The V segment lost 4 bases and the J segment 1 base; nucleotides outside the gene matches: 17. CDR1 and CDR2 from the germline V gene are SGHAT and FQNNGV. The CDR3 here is CASSSTGTGRPWGAKNIQYF. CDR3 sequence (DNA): TGTGCCAGCAGCTCTACCGGGACAGGGAGGCCCTGGGGGGCCAAAAACATTCAGTACTTC.

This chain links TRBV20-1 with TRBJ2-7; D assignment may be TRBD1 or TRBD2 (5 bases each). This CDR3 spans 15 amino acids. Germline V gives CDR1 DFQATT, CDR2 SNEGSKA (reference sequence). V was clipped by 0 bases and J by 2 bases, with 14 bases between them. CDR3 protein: CSARDLRGRAYEQYF. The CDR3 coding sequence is TGCAGTGCTAGAGATTTGAGGGGCAGAGCCTACGAGCAGTACTTC.

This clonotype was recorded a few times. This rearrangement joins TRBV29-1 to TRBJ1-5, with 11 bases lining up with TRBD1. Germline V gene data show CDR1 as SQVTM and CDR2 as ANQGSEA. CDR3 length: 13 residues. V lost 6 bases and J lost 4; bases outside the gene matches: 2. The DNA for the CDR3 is TGCAGCGTGAGGGACAGGGGGAATCAGCCCCAGCATTTT. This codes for CSVRDRGNQPQHF.

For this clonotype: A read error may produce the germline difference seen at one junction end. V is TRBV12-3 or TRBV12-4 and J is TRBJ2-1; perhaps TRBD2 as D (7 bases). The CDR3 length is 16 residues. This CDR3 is CASSLYLGAGDNGQFF. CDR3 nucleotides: TGTGCCAGCAGTCTCTACTTGGGGGCGGGGGATAATGGGCAGTTCTTC.

In DNA form, the CDR3 reads TGTGCCAGCAGCTTAGGATGGACAGGGGACTCTGGAAACACCATATATTTT. It yields the protein CASSLGWTGDSGNTIYF. The V call is TRBV7-9, the J call TRBJ1-3, with 9 bases fitting TRBD1. Germline V lookup: CDR1 SEHNR, CDR2 FQNEAQ (reference sequence). V dropped 1 base and J dropped 0; count of bases not matched to a gene: 4. The CDR3 sequence is 17 residues long.

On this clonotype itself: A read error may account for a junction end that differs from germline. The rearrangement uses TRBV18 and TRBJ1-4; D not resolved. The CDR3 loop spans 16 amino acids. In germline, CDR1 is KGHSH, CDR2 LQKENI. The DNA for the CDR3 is TGTGCCAGCTCATCGGAATTCCCAGGCCCTAACGAAAAACTGTTTTTT. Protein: CASSSEFPGPNEKLFF.